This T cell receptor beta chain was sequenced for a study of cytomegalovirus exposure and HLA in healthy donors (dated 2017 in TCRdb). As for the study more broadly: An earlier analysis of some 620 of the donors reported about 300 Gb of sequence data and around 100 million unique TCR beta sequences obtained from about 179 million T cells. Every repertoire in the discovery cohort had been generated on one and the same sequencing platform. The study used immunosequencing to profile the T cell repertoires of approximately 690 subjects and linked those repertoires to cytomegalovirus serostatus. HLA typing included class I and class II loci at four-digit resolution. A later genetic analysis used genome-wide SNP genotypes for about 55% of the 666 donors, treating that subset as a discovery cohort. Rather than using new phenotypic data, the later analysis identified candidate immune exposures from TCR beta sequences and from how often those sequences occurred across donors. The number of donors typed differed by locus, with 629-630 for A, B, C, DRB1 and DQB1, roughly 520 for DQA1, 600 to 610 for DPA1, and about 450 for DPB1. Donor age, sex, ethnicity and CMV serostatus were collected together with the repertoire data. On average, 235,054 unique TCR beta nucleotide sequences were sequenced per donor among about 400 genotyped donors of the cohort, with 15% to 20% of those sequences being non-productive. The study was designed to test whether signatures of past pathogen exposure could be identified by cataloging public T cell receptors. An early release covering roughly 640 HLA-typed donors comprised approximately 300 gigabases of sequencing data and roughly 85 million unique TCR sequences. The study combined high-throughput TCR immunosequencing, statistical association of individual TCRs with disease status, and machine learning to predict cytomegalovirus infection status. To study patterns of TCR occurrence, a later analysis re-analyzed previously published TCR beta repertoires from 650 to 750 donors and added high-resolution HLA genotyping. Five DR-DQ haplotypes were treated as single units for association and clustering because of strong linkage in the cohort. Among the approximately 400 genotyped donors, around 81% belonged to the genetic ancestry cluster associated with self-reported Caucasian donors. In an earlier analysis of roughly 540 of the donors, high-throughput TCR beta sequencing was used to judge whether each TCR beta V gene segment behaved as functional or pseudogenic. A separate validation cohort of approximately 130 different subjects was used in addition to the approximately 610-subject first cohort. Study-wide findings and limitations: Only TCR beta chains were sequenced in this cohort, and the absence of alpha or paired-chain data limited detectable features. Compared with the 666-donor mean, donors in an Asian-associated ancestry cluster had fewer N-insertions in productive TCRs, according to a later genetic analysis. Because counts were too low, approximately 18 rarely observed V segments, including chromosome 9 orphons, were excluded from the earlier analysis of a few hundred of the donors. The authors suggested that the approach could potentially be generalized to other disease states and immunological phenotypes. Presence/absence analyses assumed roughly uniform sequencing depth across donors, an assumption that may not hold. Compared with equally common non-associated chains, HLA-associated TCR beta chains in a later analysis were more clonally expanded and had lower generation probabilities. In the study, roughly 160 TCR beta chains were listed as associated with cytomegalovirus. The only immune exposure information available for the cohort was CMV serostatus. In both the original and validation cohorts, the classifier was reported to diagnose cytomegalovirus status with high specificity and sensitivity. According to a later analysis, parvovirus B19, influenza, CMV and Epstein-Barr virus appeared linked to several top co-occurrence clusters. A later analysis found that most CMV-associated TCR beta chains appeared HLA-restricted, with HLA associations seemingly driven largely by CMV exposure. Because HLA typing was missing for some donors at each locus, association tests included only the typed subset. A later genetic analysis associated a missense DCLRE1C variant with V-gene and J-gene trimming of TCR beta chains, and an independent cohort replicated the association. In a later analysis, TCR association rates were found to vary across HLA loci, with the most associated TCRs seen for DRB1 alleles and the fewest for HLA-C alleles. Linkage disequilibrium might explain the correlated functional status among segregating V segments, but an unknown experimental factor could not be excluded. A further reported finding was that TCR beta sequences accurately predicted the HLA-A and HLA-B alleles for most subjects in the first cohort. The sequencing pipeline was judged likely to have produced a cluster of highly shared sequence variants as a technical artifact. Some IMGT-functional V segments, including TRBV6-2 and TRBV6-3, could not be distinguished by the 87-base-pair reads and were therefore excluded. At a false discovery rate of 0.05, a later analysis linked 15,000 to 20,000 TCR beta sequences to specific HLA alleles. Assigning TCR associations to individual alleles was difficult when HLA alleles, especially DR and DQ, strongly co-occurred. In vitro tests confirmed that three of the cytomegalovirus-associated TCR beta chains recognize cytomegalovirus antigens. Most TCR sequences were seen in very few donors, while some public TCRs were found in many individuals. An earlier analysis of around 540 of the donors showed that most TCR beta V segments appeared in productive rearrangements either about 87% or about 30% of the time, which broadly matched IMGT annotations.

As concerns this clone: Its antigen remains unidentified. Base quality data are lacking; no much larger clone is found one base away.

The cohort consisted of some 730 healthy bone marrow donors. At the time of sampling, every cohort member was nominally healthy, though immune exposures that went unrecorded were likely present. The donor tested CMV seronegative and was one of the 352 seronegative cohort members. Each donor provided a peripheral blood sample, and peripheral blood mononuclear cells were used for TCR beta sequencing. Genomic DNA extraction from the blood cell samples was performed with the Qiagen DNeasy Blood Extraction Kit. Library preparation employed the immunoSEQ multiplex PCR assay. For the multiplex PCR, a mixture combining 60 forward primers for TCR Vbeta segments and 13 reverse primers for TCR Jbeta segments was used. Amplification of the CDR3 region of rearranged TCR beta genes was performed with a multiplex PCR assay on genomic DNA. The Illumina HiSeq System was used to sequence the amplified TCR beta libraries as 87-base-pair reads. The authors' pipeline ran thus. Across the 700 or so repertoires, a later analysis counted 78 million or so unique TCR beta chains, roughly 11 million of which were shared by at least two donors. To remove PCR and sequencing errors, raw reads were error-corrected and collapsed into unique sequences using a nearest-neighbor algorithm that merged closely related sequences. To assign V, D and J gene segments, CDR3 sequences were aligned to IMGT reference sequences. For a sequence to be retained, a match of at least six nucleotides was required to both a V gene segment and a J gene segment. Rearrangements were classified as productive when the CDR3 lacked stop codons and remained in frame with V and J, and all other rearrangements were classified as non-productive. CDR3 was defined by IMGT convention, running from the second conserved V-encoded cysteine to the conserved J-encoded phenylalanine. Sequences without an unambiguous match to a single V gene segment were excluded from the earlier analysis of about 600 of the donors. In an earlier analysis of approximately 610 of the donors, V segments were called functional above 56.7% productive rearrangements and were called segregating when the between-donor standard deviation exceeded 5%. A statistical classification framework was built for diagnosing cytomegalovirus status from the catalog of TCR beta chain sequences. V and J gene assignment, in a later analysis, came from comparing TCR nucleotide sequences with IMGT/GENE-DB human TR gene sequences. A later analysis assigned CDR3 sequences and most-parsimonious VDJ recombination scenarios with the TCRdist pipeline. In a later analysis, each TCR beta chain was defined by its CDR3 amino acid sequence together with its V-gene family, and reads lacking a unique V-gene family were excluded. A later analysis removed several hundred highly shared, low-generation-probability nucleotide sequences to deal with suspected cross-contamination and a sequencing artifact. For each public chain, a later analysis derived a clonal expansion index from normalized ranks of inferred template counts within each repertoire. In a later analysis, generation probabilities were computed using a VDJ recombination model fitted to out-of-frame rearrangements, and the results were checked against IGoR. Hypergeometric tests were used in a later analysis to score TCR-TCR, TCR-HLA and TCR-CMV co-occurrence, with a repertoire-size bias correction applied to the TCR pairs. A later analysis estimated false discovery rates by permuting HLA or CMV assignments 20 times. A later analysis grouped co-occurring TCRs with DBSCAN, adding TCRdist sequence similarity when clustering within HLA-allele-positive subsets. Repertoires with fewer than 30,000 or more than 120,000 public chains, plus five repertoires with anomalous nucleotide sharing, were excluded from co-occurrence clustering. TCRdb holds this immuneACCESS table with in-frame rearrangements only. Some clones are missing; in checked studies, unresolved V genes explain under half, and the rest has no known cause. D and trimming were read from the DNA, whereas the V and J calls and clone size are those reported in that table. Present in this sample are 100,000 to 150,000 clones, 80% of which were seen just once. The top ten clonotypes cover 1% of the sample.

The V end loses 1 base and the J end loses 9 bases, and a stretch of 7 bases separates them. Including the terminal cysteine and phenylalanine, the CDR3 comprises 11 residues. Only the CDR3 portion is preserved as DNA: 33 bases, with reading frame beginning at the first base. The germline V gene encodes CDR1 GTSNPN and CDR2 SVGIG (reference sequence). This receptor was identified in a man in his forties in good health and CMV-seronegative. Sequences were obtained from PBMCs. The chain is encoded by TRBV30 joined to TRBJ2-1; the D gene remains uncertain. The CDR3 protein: CAWSGRLEQFF. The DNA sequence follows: TGTGCCTGGAGTGGCAGGCTTGAGCAGTTCTTC. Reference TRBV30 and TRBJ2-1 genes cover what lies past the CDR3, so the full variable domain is SQTIHQWPATLVQPVGSPLSLECTVEGTSNPNLYWYRQAAGRGLQLLFYSVGIGQISSEVPQNLSASRPQDRQFILSSKKLLLSDSGFYLCAWSGRLEQFFGPGTRLTVL.